This T cell receptor beta chain stems from a study of early T cells in non-severe SARS-CoV-2 infection. The CDR3 is 15 amino acids. Germline assignment: CDR1 LGHDT and CDR2 YNNKEL (reference sequence). V was cut by 4 bases and J by 3 bases, with 13 bases left in between. Each CDR3 protein gets one entry after TCRdb re-called the 5' RACE reads with MiXCR. Here the sample spans some 82,000 distinct CDR3 sequences, over 9.5% being singletons. Study conclusions and caveats: Reliance on VDJdb matching favored anti-spike CD8 responses; private and CD4 specificities were missed.

For this clonotype: The antigen is undetermined.

The chain uses TRBV3-1 and TRBJ2-4; D is uncertain. The source of this sequence is an adult who was a healthcare worker with PCR-confirmed SARS-CoV-2 infection or an uninfected control (not recorded which). The source was whole blood, collected at baseline. CDR3 residues: CASSLISSDKNIQYF. CDR3 nucleotides: TGTGCCAGCAGCCTTATTTCAAGTGACAAAAACATTCAGTACTTC.